Sequencing of this TCR beta chain was carried out in a study of T cells in Graves' hyperthyroidism and ophthalmopathy. Whole-study context: At initial diagnosis, before any treatment had begun, peripheral blood was obtained. General study points: In validation, the model predicted ophthalmopathy. These predictions came a median roughly 7.1 months before onset.

This clonotype was counted only a few times. Its antigen is as yet unknown. Amplification of TCR beta CDR3 regions was performed using RNA transcripts as template. During a first-round RT-PCR of the TCR CDR3, the HTBI primer set was used. TCRdb fed the multiplex PCR reads into MiXCR, producing one record per CDR3 protein. Counted here are approximately 370,000 distinct CDR3 sequences, about 17% occurring once; the ten biggest clones make up 34%. Those patients with uncontrolled infection, other autoimmune disease, pregnancy or lactation were excluded. The germline gives CDR1 SGDLS, CDR2 YYNGEE. The CDR3 spans 16 residues. V was trimmed by 3 bases and J by 1 base, leaving 14 bases between them.

The chain carries TRBV9 and TRBJ1-3, with D perhaps TRBD1 (5 bases). Sample: blood. This receptor was obtained from a woman in her twenties or thirties with Graves' hyperthyroidism that later progressed to Graves' ophthalmopathy. Written as DNA, the CDR3 is TGTGCCAGCAGCGAGAGGGTCGGGGGATCTGGAAACACCATATATTTT. This translates into CASSERVGGSGNTIYF.